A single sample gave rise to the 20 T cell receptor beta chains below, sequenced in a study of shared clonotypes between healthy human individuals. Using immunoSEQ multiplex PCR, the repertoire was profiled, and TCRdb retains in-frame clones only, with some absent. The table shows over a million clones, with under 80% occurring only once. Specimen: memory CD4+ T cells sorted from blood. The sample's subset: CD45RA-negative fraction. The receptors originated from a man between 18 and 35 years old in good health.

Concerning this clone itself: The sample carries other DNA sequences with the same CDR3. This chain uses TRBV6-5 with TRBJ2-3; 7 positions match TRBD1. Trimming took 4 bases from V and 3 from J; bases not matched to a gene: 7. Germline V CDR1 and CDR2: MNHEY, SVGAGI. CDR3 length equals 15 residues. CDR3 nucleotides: TGTGCCAGCAGTTTACGGGACAGAAGGACAGATACGCAGTATTTT. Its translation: CASSLRDRRTDTQYF.

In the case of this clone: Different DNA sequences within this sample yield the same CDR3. CDR3 in amino acids: CASRPRQGGETQYF. CDR3 coding DNA: TGCGCCAGCAGACCGAGACAGGGCGGAGAGACCCAGTACTTC. The chain uses TRBV5-1 and TRBJ2-5; 7 bases map to TRBD1. CDR1 is SGHRS, CDR2 YFSETQ, per germline. The CDR3 has 14 amino acids. V trimming: 5 bases; J trimming: 4 bases; junction bases outside the gene matches: 8.

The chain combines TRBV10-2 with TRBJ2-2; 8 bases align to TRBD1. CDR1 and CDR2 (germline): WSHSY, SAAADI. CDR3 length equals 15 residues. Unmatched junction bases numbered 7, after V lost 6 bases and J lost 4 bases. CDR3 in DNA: TGCGCCAGCAGGGGGGAGACAGGGGTCACCGGGGAGCTGTTTTTT. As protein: CASRGETGVTGELFF.

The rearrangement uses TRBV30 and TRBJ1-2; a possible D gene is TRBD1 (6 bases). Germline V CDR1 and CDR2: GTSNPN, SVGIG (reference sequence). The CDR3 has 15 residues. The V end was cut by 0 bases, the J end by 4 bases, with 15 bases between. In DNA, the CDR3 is TGTGCCTGGAGTGTTCGGCAGGGGTCTACCTATGGCTACACCTTC. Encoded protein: CAWSVRQGSTYGYTF.

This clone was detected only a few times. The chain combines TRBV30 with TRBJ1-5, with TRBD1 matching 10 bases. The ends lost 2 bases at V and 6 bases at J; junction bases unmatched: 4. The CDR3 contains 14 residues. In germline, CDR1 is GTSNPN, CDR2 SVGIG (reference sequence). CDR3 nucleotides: TGTGCCTGGAGTCAGACAGGGGGCAGTCAGCCCCAGCATTTT. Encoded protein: CAWSQTGGSQPQHF. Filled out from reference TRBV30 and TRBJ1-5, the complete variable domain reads SQTIHQWPATLVQPVGSPLSLECTVEGTSNPNLYWYRQAAGRGLQLLFYSVGIGQISSEVPQNLSASRPQDRQFILSSKKLLLSDSGFYLCAWSQTGGSQPQHFGDGTRLSIL.

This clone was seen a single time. The CDR3 is CAISETGQQEETQYF. The CDR3 DNA sequence: TGTGCCATCAGTGAGACGGGACAGCAAGAAGAGACCCAGTACTTC. V is TRBV10-3 and J is TRBJ2-5; 7 nucleotides agree with TRBD1. The CDR3 contains 15 residues. The trim removed 2 bases at V and 3 bases at J, leaving 6 bases unmatched. CDR1 is ENHRY and CDR2 is SYGVKD in the germline V gene.

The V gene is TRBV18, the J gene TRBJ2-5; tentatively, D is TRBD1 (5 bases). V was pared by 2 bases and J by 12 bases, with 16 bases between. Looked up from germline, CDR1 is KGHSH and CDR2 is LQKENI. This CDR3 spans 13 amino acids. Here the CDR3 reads CASSPLVAAGKYF. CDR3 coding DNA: TGTGCCAGCTCACCATTAGTGGCGGCAGGGAAGTACTTC. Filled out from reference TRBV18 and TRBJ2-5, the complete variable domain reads NAGVMQNPRHLVRRRGQEARLRCSPMKGHSHVYWYRQLPEEGLKFMVYLQKENIIDESGMPKERFSAEFPKEGPSILRIQQVVRGDSAAYFCASSPLVAAGKYFGPGTRLLVL.

The CDR3 loop is CASSLDGGTYNEQFF. CDR3 in DNA: TGCGCCAGCAGCTTGGATGGAGGAACGTACAATGAGCAGTTCTTC. V usage is TRBV5-1 and J usage is TRBJ2-1; D may be TRBD2 (5 bases). The CDR3 sequence is 15 residues long. CDR1 is SGHRS and CDR2 is YFSETQ in the germline V gene. The V and J ends lost 0 bases and 4 bases respectively, with 11 bases between them. The full variable domain, rest sourced from reference TRBV5-1 and TRBJ2-1, is KAGVTQTPRYLIKTRGQQVTLSCSPISGHRSVSWYQQTPGQGLQFLFEYFSETQRNKGNFPGRFSGRQFSNSRSEMNVSTLELGDSALYLCASSLDGGTYNEQFFGPGTRLTVL.

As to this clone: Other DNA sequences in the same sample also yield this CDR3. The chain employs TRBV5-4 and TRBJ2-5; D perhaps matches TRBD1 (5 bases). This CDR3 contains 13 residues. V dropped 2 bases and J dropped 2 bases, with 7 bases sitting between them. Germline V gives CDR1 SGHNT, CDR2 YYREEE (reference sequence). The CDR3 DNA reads TGTGCCAGCAGCTTACAGGCACAAGAGACCCAGTACTTC. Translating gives CASSLQAQETQYF.

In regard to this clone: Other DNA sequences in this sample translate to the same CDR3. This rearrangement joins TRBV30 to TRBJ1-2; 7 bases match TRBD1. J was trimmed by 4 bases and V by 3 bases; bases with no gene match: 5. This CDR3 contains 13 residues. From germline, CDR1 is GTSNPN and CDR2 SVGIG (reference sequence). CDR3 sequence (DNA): TGTGCCTGGAGGGCCTCAGGGGGCTATGGCTACACCTTC. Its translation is CAWRASGGYGYTF.

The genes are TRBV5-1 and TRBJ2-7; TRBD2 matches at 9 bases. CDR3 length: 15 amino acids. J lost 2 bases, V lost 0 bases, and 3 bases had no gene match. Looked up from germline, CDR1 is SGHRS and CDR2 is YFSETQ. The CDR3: CASSLGGLATYEQYF. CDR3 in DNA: TGCGCCAGCAGCTTGGGGGGACTAGCAACCTACGAGCAGTACTTC.

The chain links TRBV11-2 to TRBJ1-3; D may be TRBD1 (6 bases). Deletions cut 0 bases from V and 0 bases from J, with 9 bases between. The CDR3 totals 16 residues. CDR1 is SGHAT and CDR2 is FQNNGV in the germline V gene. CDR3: CASSLDRGNSGNTIYF. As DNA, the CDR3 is TGTGCCAGCAGCTTAGATAGGGGGAACTCTGGAAACACCATATATTTT. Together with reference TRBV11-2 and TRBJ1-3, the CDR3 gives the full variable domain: EAGVAQSPRYKIIEKRQSVAFWCNPISGHATLYWYQQILGQGPKLLIQFQNNGVVDDSQLPKDRFSAERLKGVDSTLKIQPAKLEDSAVYLCASSLDRGNSGNTIYFGEGSWLTVV.

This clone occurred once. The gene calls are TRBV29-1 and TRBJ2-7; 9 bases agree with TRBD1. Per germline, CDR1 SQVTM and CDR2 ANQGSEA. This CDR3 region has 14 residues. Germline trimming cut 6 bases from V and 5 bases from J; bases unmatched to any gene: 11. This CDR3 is CSVSTGTGQHEQYF. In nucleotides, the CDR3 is TGCAGCGTCTCAACCGGGACAGGGCAGCACGAGCAGTACTTC.

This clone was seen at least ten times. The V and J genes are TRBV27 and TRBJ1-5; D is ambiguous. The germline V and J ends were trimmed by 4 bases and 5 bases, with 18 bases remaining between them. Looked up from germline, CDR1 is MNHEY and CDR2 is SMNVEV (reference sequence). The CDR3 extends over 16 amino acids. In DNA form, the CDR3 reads TGTGCCAGCAGTTCCTGGACCGAGGGAGGGTATCAGCCCCAGCATTTT. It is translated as CASSSWTEGGYQPQHF.

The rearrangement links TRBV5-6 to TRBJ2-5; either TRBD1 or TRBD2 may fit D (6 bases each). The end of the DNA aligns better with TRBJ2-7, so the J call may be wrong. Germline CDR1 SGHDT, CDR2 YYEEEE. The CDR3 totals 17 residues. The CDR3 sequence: CASSLAPGGYTRYEQYF. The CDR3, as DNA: TGTGCCAGCAGCTTGGCCCCCGGGGGCTACACGAGGTACGAGCAGTACTTC.

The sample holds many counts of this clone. The DNA of the CDR3 is TGTGCCAGCAGTTCCCACTACTCTGGGGCCAACGTCCTGACTTTC. It encodes CASSSHYSGANVLTF. V usage is TRBV6-5 and J usage is TRBJ2-6; D not resolved. Per germline, CDR1 MNHEY and CDR2 SVGAGI. V lost 4 bases, J lost 0 bases, and 7 bases lay in between. The CDR3 runs 15 residues.

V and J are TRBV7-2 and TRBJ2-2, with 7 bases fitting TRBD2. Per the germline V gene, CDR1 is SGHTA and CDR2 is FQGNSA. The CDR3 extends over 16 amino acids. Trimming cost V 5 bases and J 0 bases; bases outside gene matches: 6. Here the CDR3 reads CASSRLAVANTGELFF. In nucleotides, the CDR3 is TGTGCCAGCAGCAGGCTAGCGGTCGCGAACACCGGGGAGCTGTTTTTT.

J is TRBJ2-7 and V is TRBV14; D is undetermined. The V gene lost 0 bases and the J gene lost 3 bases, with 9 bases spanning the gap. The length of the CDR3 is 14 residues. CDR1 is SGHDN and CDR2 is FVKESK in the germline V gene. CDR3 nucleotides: TGTGCCAGCAGCCAAGATCGGCAGCTCTACGAGCAGTACTTC. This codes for CASSQDRQLYEQYF.

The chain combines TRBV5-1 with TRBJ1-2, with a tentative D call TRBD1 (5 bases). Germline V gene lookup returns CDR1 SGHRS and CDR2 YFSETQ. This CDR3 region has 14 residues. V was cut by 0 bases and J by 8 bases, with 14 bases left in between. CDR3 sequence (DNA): TGCGCCAGCAGCTTGGGACAGCCCACCGAGGGCTACACCTTC. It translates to CASSLGQPTEGYTF.

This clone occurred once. CDR3: CASSPRIVFDYEQYF. Here the CDR3 DNA reads TGTGCCAGCTCCCCAAGGATAGTATTTGACTACGAGCAGTACTTC. The chain employs TRBV2 and TRBJ2-7; D uncertain. The CDR3 runs to 15 residues. V was trimmed by 8 bases and J by 3 bases, leaving 20 bases between them. The germline V gene encodes CDR1 SNHLY and CDR2 FYNNEI.